These T cell receptor beta chains were read from a single sample in a study of long-term antiretroviral therapy in people with HIV. Measured with immunoSEQ multiplex PCR; TCRdb has only the in-frame clones, and not every one. The table lists fewer than 45,000 clones, 75% to 90% of them singletons. The sample consisted of unsorted PBMCs, taken 2.2 years after starting antiretroviral therapy. The receptors come from a man aged 18 to 35 with HIV. Both conserved end residues are part of each CDR3. D genes are given only for firm matches. Some rows mark clone size as missing; the rest say once, few, many or name a class of expanded clone.

>TRBJ2-4|.|.|TRBV7-6
TGTGCCAGCAGCTTAGCGCTGAATGGGGCCAAAAACATTCAGTACTTC
CASSLALNGAKNIQYF
>TRBJ2-1|.|.|TRBV5-1
TGCGCCAGCAGCCAGACCATGCAAGGTATCAAGTTCTTC
CASSQTMQGIKFF
>TRBJ2-2|TRBD2|.|TRBV5-8
TGTGCCAGCAGCTTCTGGACTAGCGGGGGTCTCTCAGGGCGGGAGCTGTTTTTT
CASSFWTSGGLSGRELFF
>TRBJ1-1|TRBD1|.|TRBV29-1
TGCAGCGTTGAAGAGGACAGGGAGAACACTGAAGCTTTCTTT
CSVEEDRENTEAFF
>TRBJ2-7|TRBD2|few|TRBV5-8
TGTGCCAGCAGCCATTGGACTAGCGGGGGGACAGGCTACGAGCAGTACTTC
CASSHWTSGGTGYEQYF
>TRBJ1-5|TRBD1|.|TRBV6-1
TGTGCCAGCAACATTCCCAGGGGGGCCCAGCATTTT
CASNIPRGAQHF
>TRBJ2-5|TRBD2|.|TRBV10-2
TGCGCCAGCAGTGAGGCGGGGGGCAACCAAGAGACCCAGTACTTC
CASSEAGGNQETQYF
>TRBJ2-5|TRBD2|.|TRBV2
TGTGCCAGCAGTGAAGCACGGGGGGGCCAGTACGGGACCCAGTACTTC
CASSEARGGQYGTQYF
>TRBJ1-1|.|.|TRBV5-6
TGTGCCAGCAGCTTGGAGAGGGCCCCGAACACTGAAGCTTTCTTT
CASSLERAPNTEAFF
>TRBJ2-3|TRBD2|few|TRBV9
TGTGCCAGCAGCGGTAGCGGGGGGGCCAGCACAGATACGCAGTATTTT
CASSGSGGASTDTQYF
>TRBJ1-1|TRBD1|.|TRBV10-3
TGTGCCATCAGACGGGACAGGGGGGAACGGAGCACTGAAGCTTTCTTT
CAIRRDRGERSTEAFF
>TRBJ2-1|TRBD1|.|TRBV7-9
TGTGCCAGCAGCTTAACATTAGGGTACGGGACAGGGAAGAACGATGAGCAGTTCTTC
CASSLTLGYGTGKNDEQFF
>TRBJ2-7|.|once|TRBV28
TGTGCCAGCCGCCCCGGGTCTACCTACGAGCAGTACTTC
CASRPGSTYEQYF
>TRBJ2-1|TRBD1|.|TRBV30
TGTGCCTGGAGGCAGGGGGCAAGGTCCTACAATGAGCAGTTCTTC
CAWRQGARSYNEQFF
>TRBJ2-1|.|.|TRBV5-6
TGTGCCAGCAGCTACGGGATCGACGGGGAGCAGTTCTTC
CASSYGIDGEQFF
>TRBJ1-5|.|few|TRBV7-9
TGTGCCAGCAGCTCGGATAACAAAGGGGGACCAAATCAGCCCCAGCATTTT
CASSSDNKGGPNQPQHF
>TRBJ1-1|.|.|TRBV7-9
TGTGCCAGCAAGGGCGAGACTGAAGCTTTCTTT
CASKGETEAFF
>TRBJ2-3|TRBD2|.|TRBV5-5
TGTGCCAGCAACCGAGCGGGAGAGTCGGGCACAGATACGCAGTATTTT
CASNRAGESGTDTQYF
>TRBJ2-3|.|.|TRBV7-9
TGTGCCAGCAGCTTCCTCCCGGATACGCAGTATTTT
CASSFLPDTQYF
>TRBJ2-1|TRBD1|.|TRBV7-3
TGTGCCAGCAGCTCCGGGACAGCCTCCTACAATGAGCAGTTCTTC
CASSSGTASYNEQFF
>TRBJ2-3|.|.|TRBV9
TGTGCCAGCAGCGTAGTTCCCGGGACTAGCACAGATACGCAGTATTTT
CASSVVPGTSTDTQYF
>TRBJ1-2|.|.|TRBV2
TGTGCCAGCAGTCCCGAAATCGAGGCCAACTATGGCTACACCTTC
CASSPEIEANYGYTF